Described below is a single TCR beta chain sequence and its context. Its antigen is undetermined. Each CDR3 protein is one row after TCRdb ran MiXCR on the RT-PCR reads. This table has more than 250,000 distinct CDR3 sequences, about a fifth appearing once. The data belong to a study of response to subunit inactivated influenza vaccine. Study conclusions and caveats: Authors suggested seasonal influenza vaccinations each recruit few new T cells.

The sequences come from PBMCs from blood, collected less than 22 months after vaccination. The TCR sequence derives from a man between 50 and 69 years old who received an inactivated influenza vaccine.

CDR3 in DNA: TGTGCCAGCAGCTCAGTTCAGGGGGTCACCGGGGAGCTGTTTTTT. It translates to CASSSVQGVTGELFF. The V and J genes are TRBV5-5 and TRBJ2-2, with TRBD1 matching 7 bases. This CDR3 is built from 15 residues. Germline assignment: CDR1 SGHKS and CDR2 YYEKEE (reference sequence). J gave up 4 bases and V 3 bases, and 6 bases lay outside the gene matches.